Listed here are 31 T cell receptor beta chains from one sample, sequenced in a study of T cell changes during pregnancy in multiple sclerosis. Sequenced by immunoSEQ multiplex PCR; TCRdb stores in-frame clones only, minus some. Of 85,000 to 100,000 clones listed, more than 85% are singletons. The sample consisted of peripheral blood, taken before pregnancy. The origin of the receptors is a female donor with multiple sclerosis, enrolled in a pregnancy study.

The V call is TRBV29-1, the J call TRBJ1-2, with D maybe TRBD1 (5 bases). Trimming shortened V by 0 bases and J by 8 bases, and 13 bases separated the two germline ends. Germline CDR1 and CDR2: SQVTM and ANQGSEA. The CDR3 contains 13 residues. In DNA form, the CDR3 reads TGCAGCGTTGAAGAGCAGGGTTTCGGGGGCTACACCTTC. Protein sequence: CSVEEQGFGGYTF.

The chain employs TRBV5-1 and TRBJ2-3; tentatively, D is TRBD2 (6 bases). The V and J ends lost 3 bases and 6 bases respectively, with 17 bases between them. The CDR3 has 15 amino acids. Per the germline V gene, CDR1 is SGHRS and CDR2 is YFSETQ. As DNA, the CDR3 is TGCGCCAGCAGCTCGGGACTCCAGGTAGGGGATACGCAGTATTTT. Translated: CASSSGLQVGDTQYF.

CDR3 in amino acids: CASSTPGQGSYEQYF. As DNA, the CDR3 is TGTGCCAGCAGTACCCCGGGACAGGGCTCCTACGAGCAGTACTTC. The chain recombines TRBV28 with TRBJ2-7; TRBD1 matches 9 bases. The CDR3 runs 15 residues. The V gene end was trimmed by 5 bases and the J gene end by 0 bases; junction bases not matched to a gene: 5. The germline gives CDR1 MDHEN, CDR2 SYDVKM.

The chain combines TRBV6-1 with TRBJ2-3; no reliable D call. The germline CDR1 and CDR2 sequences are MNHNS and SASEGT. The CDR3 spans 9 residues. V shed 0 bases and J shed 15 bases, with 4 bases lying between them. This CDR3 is CASSEARYF. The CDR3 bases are TGTGCCAGCAGTGAAGCGAGATATTTT.

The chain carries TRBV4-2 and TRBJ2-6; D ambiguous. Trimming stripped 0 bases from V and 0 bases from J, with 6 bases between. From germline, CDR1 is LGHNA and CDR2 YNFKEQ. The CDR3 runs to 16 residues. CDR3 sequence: CASSQDGTSGANVLTF. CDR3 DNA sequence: TGTGCCAGCAGCCAAGATGGCACCTCTGGGGCCAACGTCCTGACTTTC.

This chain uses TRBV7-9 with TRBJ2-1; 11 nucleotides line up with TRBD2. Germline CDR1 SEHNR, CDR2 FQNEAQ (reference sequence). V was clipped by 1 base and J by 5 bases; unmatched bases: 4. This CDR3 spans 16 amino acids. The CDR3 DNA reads TGTGCCAGCAGCTTAGTTAGCGGGGGGGCCGACAATGAGCAGTTCTTC. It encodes CASSLVSGGADNEQFF.

CDR3 residues: CASSLSGSGTGELFF. CDR3 DNA sequence: TGTGCCAGCAGCCTTAGCGGGAGTGGTACCGGGGAGCTGTTTTTT. This chain links TRBV7-3 with TRBJ2-2; 9 bases agree with TRBD2. Germline V gives CDR1 SGHTA, CDR2 FQGTGA. J lost 5 bases, V lost 5 bases, and 6 bases had no gene match. The CDR3 has 15 amino acids.

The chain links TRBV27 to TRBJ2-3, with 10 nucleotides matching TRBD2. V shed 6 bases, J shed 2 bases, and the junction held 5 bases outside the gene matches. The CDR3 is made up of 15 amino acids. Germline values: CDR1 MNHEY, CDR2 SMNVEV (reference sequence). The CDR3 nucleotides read TGTGCCAGCAGAGAACTAGCGGGAAACACAGATACGCAGTATTTT. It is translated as CASRELAGNTDTQYF.

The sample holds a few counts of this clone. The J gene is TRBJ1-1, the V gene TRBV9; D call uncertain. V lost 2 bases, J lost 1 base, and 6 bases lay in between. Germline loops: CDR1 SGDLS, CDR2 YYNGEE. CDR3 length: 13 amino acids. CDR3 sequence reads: CASSVMANTEAFF. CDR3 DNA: TGTGCCAGCAGCGTGATGGCGAACACTGAAGCTTTCTTT.

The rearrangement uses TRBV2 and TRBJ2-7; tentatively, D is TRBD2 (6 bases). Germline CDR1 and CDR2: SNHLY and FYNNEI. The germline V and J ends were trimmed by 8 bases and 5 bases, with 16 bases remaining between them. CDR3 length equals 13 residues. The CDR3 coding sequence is TGTGCCAGCGCCAGGGACGGAGGGCACGAGCAGTACTTC. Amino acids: CASARDGGHEQYF.

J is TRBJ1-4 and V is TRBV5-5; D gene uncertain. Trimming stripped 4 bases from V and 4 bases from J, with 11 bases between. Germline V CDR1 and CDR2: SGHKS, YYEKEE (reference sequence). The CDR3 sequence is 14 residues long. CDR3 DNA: TGTGCCAGCAGCCCCCAGATATATAATGAAAAACTGTTTTTT. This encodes CASSPQIYNEKLFF.

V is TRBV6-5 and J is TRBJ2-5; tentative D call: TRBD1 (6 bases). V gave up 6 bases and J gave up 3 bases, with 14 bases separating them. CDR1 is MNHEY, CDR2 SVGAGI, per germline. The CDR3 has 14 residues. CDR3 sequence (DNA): TGTGCCAGCAGCGATATGGACAGTGAAGAGACCCAGTACTTC. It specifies CASSDMDSEETQYF.

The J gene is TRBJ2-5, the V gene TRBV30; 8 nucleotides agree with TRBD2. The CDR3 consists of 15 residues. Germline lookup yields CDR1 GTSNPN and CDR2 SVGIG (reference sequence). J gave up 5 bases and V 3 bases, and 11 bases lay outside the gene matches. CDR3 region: CAWSPGAGGPETQYF. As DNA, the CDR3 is TGTGCCTGGAGCCCTGGGGCGGGGGGACCGGAGACCCAGTACTTC.

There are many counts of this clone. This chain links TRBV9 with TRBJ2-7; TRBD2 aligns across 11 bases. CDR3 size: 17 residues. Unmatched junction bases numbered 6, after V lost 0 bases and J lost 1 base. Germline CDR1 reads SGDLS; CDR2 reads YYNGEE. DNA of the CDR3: TGTGCCAGCAGCGTAGATCCCACTAGCGGGAGTTCCTACGAGCAGTACTTC. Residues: CASSVDPTSGSSYEQYF.

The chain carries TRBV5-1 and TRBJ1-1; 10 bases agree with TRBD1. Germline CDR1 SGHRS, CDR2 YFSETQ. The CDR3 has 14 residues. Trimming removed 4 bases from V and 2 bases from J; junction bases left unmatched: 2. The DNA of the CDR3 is TGCGCCAGCAGCGGGACAGGGGATAACACTGAAGCTTTCTTT. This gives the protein CASSGTGDNTEAFF. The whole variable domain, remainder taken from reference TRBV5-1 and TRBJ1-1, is KAGVTQTPRYLIKTRGQQVTLSCSPISGHRSVSWYQQTPGQGLQFLFEYFSETQRNKGNFPGRFSGRQFSNSRSEMNVSTLELGDSALYLCASSGTGDNTEAFFGQGTRLTVV.

DNA of the CDR3: TGTGCCAGCAGTCCCAGGACAGGGAGTGGCTACACCTTC. Translation gives CASSPRTGSGYTF. The chain combines TRBV27 with TRBJ1-2; 8 bases align to TRBD1. Germline CDR1 is MNHEY and CDR2 is SMNVEV (reference sequence). CDR3 size: 13 residues. J lost 7 bases, V lost 5 bases, and 6 bases had no gene match.

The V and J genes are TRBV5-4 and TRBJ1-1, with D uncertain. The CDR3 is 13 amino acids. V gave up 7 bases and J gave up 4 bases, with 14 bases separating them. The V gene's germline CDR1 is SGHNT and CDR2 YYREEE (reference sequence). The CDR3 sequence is CASQYLEGTEAFF. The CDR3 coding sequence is TGTGCCAGCCAATACCTGGAGGGCACTGAAGCTTTCTTT.

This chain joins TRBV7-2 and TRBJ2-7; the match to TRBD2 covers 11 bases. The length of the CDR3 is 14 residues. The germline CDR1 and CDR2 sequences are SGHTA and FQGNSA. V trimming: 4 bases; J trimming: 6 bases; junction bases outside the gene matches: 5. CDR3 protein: CASSYRLAGLEQYF. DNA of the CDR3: TGTGCCAGCAGCTACCGACTAGCGGGACTCGAGCAGTACTTC.

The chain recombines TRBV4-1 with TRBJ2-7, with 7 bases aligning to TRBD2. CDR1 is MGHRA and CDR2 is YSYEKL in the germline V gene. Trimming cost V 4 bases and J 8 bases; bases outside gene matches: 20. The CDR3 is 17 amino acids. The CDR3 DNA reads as TGCGCCAGCAGCCTGAGAAGCGGGGCTAGCGGAGAGTACAAGCAGTACTTC. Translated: CASSLRSGASGEYKQYF.

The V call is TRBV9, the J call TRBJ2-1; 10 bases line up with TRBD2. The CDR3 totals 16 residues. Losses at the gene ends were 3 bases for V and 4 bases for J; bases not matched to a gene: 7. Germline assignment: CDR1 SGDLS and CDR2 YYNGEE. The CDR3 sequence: CASSESGRAGYNEQFF. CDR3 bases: TGTGCCAGCAGCGAGAGCGGGAGGGCCGGGTACAATGAGCAGTTCTTC.

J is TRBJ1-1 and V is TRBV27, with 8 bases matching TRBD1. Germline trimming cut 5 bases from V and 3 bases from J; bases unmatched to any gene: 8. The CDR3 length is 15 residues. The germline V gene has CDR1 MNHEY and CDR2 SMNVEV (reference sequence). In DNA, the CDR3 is TGTGCCAGCAGTCCTGACAGGGGAAGGGACACTGAAGCTTTCTTT. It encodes CASSPDRGRDTEAFF.

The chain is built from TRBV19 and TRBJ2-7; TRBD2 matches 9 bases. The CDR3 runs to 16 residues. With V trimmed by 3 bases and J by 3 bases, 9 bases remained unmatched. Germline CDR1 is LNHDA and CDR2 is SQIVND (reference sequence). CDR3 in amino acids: CASSMTPSGTLYEQYF. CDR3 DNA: TGTGCCAGTAGTATGACGCCTAGCGGGACTCTCTACGAGCAGTACTTC.

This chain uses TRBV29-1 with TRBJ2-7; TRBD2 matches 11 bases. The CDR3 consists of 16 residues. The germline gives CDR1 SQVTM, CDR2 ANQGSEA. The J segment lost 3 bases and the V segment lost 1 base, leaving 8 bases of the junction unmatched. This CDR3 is CSVEGPSGGRNYEQYF. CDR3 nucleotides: TGCAGCGTTGAAGGGCCTAGCGGGGGGCGAAACTACGAGCAGTACTTC.

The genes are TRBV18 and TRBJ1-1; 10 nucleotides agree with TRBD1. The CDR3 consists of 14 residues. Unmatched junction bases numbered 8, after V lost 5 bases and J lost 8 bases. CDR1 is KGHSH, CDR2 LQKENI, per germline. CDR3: CASSTAGQGLEAFF. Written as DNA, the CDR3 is TGTGCCAGCTCAACCGCGGGACAGGGGCTAGAAGCTTTCTTT. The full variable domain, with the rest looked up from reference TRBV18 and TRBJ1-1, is NAGVMQNPRHLVRRRGQEARLRCSPMKGHSHVYWYRQLPEEGLKFMVYLQKENIIDESGMPKERFSAEFPKEGPSILRIQQVVRGDSAAYFCASSTAGQGLEAFFGQGTRLTVV.

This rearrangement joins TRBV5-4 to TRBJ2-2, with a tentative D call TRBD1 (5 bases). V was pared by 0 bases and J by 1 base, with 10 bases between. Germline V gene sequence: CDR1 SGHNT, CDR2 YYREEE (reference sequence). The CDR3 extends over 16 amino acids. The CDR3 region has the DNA TGTGCCAGCAGCTTGGAGGGGCTCCTGAACACCGGGGAGCTGTTTTTT. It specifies CASSLEGLLNTGELFF.

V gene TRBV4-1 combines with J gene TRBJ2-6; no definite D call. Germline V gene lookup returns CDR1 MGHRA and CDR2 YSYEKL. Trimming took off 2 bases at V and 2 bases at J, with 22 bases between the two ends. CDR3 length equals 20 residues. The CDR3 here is CASSQIIRGRSLPGANVLTF. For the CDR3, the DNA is TGCGCCAGCAGCCAAATTATTCGCGGCCGTTCCCTCCCTGGGGCCAACGTCCTGACTTTC.

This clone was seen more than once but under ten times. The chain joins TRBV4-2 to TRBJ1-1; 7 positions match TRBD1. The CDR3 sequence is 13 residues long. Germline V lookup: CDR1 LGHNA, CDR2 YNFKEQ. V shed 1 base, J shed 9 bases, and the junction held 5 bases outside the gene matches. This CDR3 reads CASSQVRGAKAFF. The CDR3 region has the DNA TGTGCCAGCAGCCAAGTCAGGGGGGCGAAAGCTTTCTTT.

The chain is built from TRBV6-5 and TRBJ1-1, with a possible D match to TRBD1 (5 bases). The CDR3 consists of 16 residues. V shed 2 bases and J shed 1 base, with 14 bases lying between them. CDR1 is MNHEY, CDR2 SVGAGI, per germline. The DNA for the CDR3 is TGTGCCAGCAGTTACACCCGACAGACACCGAACACTGAAGCTTTCTTT. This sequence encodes CASSYTRQTPNTEAFF.

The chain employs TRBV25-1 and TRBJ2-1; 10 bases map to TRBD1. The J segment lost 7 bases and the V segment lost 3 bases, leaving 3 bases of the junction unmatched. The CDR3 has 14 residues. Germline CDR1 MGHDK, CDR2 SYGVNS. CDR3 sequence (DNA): TGTGCCAGCAGTGAGGGACAGGGGTGGAATGAGCAGTTCTTC. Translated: CASSEGQGWNEQFF. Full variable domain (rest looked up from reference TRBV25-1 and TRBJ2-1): EADIYQTPRYLVIGTGKKITLECSQTMGHDKMYWYQQDPGMELHLIHYSYGVNSTEKGDLSSESTVSRIRTEHFPLTLESARPSHTSQYLCASSEGQGWNEQFFGPGTRLTVL.

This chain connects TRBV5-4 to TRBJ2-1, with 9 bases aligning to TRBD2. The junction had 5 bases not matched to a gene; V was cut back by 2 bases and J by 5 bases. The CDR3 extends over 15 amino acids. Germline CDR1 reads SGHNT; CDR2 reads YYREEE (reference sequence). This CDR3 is CASSFVAGANNEQFF. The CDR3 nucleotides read TGTGCCAGCAGCTTCGTAGCGGGAGCGAACAATGAGCAGTTCTTC. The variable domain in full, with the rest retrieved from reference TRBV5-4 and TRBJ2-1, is ETGVTQSPTHLIKTRGQQVTLRCSSQSGHNTVSWYQQALGQGPQFIFQYYREEENGRGNFPPRFSGLQFPNYSSELNVNALELDDSALYLCASSFVAGANNEQFFGPGTRLTVL.

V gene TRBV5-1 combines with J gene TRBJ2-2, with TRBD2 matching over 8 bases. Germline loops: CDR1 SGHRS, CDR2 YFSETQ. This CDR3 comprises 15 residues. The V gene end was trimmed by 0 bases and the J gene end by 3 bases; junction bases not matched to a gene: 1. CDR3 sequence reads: CASSLETSDTGELFF. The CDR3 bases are TGCGCCAGCAGCTTGGAGACTAGCGACACCGGGGAGCTGTTTTTT.